The clone carrying this T cell receptor beta chain was detected a few times. A library of TCRbeta sequences, prepared with unique molecular identifiers, was generated. TCRdb ran MiXCR on the PCR reads and lists one entry per CDR3 protein. The sample shows 600,000 to 700,000 distinct CDR3 sequences, 16% of them seen only once. The CDR3 extends over 14 amino acids. V lost 7 bases to trimming and J lost 5 bases; unmatched junction nucleotides: 5. Germline values: CDR1 MNHNS, CDR2 SASEGT. The data were obtained in a study of T-cell reconstitution after alpha-beta-depleted transplantation in children. The sequence derives from a human donor who donated a stem cell graft to a child with acute myeloid leukemia. The sequencing here drew on PBMCs from the stem cell graft donor, taken from the stem cell graft. This rearrangement joins TRBV6-1 to TRBJ2-3; TRBD2 matches at 11 bases. The DNA of the CDR3 is TGTGCCAGCAATAGCGGGGGGGCGGTAGATACGCAGTATTTT. It codes for CASNSGGAVDTQYF.